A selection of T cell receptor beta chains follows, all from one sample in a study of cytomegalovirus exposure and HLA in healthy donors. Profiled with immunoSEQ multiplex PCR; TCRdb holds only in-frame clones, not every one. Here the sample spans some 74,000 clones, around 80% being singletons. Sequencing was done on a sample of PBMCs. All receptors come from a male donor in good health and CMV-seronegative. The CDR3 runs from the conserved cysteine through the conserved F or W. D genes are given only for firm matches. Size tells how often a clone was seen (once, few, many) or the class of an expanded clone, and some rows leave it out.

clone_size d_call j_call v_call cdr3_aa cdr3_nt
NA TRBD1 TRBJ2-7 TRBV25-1 CASSVGTGVCEQYF TGTGCCAGCAGCGTTGGGACAGGGGTGTGCGAGCAGTACTTC
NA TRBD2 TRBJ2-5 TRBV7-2 CASSLTALAKTQYF TGTGCCAGCAGCTTAACGGCACTAGCGAAGACCCAGTACTTC
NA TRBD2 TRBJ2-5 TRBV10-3 CAISEGIAGGQETQYF TGTGCCATCAGTGAAGGAATAGCGGGAGGTCAAGAGACCCAGTACTTC
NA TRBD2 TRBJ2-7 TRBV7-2 CASSPGGVSGIYEQYF TGTGCCAGCAGCCCGGGGGGGGTTAGCGGAATTTACGAGCAGTACTTC
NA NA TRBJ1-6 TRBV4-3 CASRPNSGRDSPLHF TGCGCCAGCAGGCCCAATTCGGGCAGGGATTCACCCCTCCACTTT
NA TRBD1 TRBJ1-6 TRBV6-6 CASSSTGDNSPLHF TGTGCCAGCAGCTCCACAGGGGACAATTCACCCCTCCACTTT
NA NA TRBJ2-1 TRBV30 CAWSGGQGGVRGNDEQFF TGTGCCTGGAGTGGGGGTCAAGGTGGCGTCAGGGGAAATGATGAGCAGTTCTTC
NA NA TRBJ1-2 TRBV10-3 CAISESVYGYTF TGTGCCATCAGTGAGTCCGTCTATGGCTACACCTTC
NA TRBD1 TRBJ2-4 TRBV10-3 CAISTGTENIQYF TGTGCCATCAGTACCGGGACAGAAAACATTCAGTACTTC
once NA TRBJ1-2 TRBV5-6 CASSRTGGARGGYTF TGTGCCAGCAGCCGGACGGGGGGCGCCCGGGGTGGCTACACCTTC
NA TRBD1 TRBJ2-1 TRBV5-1 CASRPGQGSYNEQFF TGCGCCAGCCGCCCGGGACAGGGCTCCTACAATGAGCAGTTCTTC
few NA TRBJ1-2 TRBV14 CASSQTWADYGYTF TGTGCCAGCAGCCAGACCTGGGCTGACTATGGCTACACCTTC
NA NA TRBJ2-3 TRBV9 CASSVGGADTQYF TGTGCCAGCAGCGTAGGGGGAGCAGATACGCAGTATTTT
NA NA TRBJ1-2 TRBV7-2 CASSLGWQIYGYTF TGTGCCAGCAGCTTAGGTTGGCAAATCTATGGCTACACCTTC
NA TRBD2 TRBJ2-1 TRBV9 CASSSGTSLHEQFF TGTGCCAGCAGCTCAGGGACTAGTCTCCATGAGCAGTTCTTC
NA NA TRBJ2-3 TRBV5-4 CASSSRTDTDTQYF TGTGCCAGCAGCTCCCGGACAGACACAGATACGCAGTATTTT
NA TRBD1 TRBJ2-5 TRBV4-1 CASSQDARDRVSETQYF TGCGCCAGCAGCCAAGATGCACGGGACAGGGTATCAGAGACCCAGTACTTC
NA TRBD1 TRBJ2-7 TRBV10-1 CASSESDDGTVHPEQYF TGCGCCAGCAGTGAGTCGGACGACGGGACAGTGCACCCCGAGCAGTACTTC
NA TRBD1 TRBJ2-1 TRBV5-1 CASSLGQGLSYNEQFF TGCGCCAGCAGCCTTGGACAGGGGTTATCCTACAATGAGCAGTTCTTC
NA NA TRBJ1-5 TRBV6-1 CATFPQGLNQPQHF TGTGCCACCTTCCCACAGGGCCTCAATCAGCCCCAGCATTTT
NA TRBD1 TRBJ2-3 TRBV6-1 CASSLDRGVTDTQYF TGTGCCAGCAGTTTGGACAGGGGGGTCACAGATACGCAGTATTTT
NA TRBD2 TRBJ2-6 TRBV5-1 CASSYGTSGGYYSGANVLTF TGCGCCAGCAGCTATGGGACTAGCGGGGGATATTATTCTGGGGCCAACGTCCTGACTTTC
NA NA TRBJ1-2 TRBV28 CASSPTRGGDGYTF TGTGCCAGCAGCCCTACCCGGGGGGGAGATGGCTACACCTTC
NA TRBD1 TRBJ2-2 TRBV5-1 CASSKTGGANTGELFF TGCGCCAGCAGCAAGACAGGGGGCGCAAACACCGGGGAGCTGTTTTTT
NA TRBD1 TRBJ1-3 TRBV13 CASSLTGGRSSGNTIYF TGTGCCAGCAGCCTCACAGGGGGTAGGAGCTCTGGAAACACCATATATTTT
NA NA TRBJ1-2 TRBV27 CASSFGGYNYGYPF TGTGCCAGCAGTTTCGGGGGGTATAACTATGGCTACCCCTTC
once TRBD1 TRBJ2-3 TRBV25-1 CASSPGQGATGGDTQYF TGTGCCAGCAGCCCTGGACAGGGGGCAACCGGAGGAGATACGCAGTATTTT
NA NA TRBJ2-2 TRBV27 CASTPTGSGELFF TGTGCCAGCACCCCCACAGGGTCCGGGGAGCTGTTTTTT
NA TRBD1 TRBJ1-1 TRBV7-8 CASSLGQGLNTEAFF TGTGCCAGCAGCTTAGGACAGGGACTGAACACTGAAGCTTTCTTT
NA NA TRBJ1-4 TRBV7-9 CASSLNEGREKLFF TGTGCCAGCAGCTTGAACGAGGGCAGGGAAAAACTGTTTTTT
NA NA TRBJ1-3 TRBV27 CASSLNVGSGNTIYF TGTGCCAGCAGTTTAAACGTCGGCTCTGGAAACACCATATATTTT
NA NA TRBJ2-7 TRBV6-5 CASSYSRGGAYEQYF TGTGCCAGCAGTTACTCGAGGGGGGGGGCTTACGAGCAGTACTTC
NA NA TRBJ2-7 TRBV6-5 CASSYSAGSHREQYF TGTGCCAGCAGTTACTCGGCAGGATCCCATCGTGAGCAGTACTTC
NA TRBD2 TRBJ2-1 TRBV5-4 CASSLESGKVYEQFF TGTGCCAGCAGCTTGGAGAGCGGGAAGGTTTATGAGCAGTTCTTC
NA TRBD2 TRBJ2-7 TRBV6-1 CASREITSGSLYEQYF TGTGCCAGCAGGGAAATAACTAGCGGGAGTTTGTACGAGCAGTACTTC
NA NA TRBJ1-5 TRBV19 CASSLTGVYSNQPQHF TGTGCCAGTAGTCTCACAGGAGTTTATAGCAATCAGCCCCAGCATTTT
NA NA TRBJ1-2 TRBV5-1 CASSWGGARGFSYGYTF TGCGCCAGCAGCTGGGGAGGGGCTAGGGGATTCTCCTATGGCTACACCTTC
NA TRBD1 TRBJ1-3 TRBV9 CASSETQGSGNTIYF TGTGCCAGCAGCGAGACACAGGGGAGTGGAAACACCATATATTTT
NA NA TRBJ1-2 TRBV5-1 CASSLVTEHGYPF TGCGCCAGCAGCTTGGTAACAGAGCATGGCTACCCCTTC
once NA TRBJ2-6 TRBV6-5 CASSPSFGANVLTF TGTGCCAGCAGTCCTAGTTTTGGGGCCAACGTCCTGACTTTC
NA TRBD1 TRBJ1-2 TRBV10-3 CAISERTGRGGYGYTF TGTGCCATCAGTGAGCGGACAGGGCGAGGGGGCTATGGCTACACCTTC
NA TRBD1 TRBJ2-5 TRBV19 CASSTLGTGLRETQYF TGTGCCAGTAGTACCCTCGGGACAGGGTTGCGGGAGACCCAGTACTTC
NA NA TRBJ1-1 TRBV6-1 CASSEIRGRGNTEAFF TGTGCCAGCAGTGAAATCCGCGGCCGAGGGAACACTGAAGCTTTCTTT